This T cell receptor beta chain stems from a study of beta chain features in type 1 diabetes. About the research overall: Age, gender and cell yields were alike across patients and healthy donors.

This CDR3 region has 16 residues. The germline gives CDR1 SGHAT, CDR2 FQDESV (reference sequence). With V trimmed by 8 bases and J by 2 bases, 9 bases remained unmatched. Expressed TCRB transcripts got sequenced, as all isolated RNA was reverse transcribed. Several million reads per sample on average were obtained from naive, central memory and regulatory T cell samples. Sequencing used immunoSEQ multiplex PCR; TCRdb keeps in-frame clones, though not all of them. This sample has some 160,000 clones, with approximately 9.9% found just once. With respect to this clone: The antigen remains unidentified.

Regarding the study as a whole: Any HLA-type effect on TCRB rearrangement remained unresolved here.

What was sequenced was central memory CD4+ T cells from blood. The genes are TRBV11-1 and TRBJ2-6; 7 nucleotides align to TRBD1. This receptor was obtained from a woman younger than 35 in good health. As DNA, the CDR3 is TGTGCCAGCGCCTACAGAACAGGGGCTGGGGCCAACGTCCTGACTTTC. This encodes CASAYRTGAGANVLTF.